The 23 T cell receptor beta chains reported below all come from one sample, sequenced in a study of blood T cell repertoires in COVID-19 (dated by TCRdb to 2018 to 2021). Libraries were prepared through the immunoSEQ multiplex PCR assay. In TCRdb, the immuneACCESS table is reduced to in-frame sequences with V and J assigned. These tables do not hold every clone; where another copy was compared, an unresolved V gene accounts for under half, and the others remain unexplained. The sample table shows 150,000 or so clones, and roughly 93% are seen once. Approximately 2.2% of the sample goes to the ten largest clones. The sample was peripheral blood. Receptor source: a man aged 18 to 30 with acute or convalescent COVID-19.

This rearrangement joins TRBV6-5 to TRBJ2-7, with 7 bases aligning to TRBD2. The J segment lost 3 bases and the V segment lost 0 bases, leaving 5 bases of the junction unmatched. This CDR3 has 15 amino acids. Germline values: CDR1 MNHEY, CDR2 SVGAGI. The CDR3 is CASSYSPAGNYEQYF. Written as DNA, the CDR3 is TGTGCCAGCAGTTACTCTCCAGCGGGGAACTACGAGCAGTACTTC.

This chain uses TRBV30 with TRBJ2-2, with 7 bases aligning to TRBD1. This CDR3 spans 15 amino acids. The ends lost 1 base at V and 2 bases at J; junction bases unmatched: 4. Germline V gene sequence: CDR1 GTSNPN, CDR2 SVGIG (reference sequence). In DNA, the CDR3 is TGTGCCTGGAGTGCCGGGACAGTAAACACCGGGGAGCTGTTTTTT. Its translation is CAWSAGTVNTGELFF.

The V call is TRBV29-1, the J call TRBJ1-1, with D possibly matching TRBD1 (6 bases). Trimming removed 3 bases at V and 4 bases at J, with 6 bases between. The CDR3 contains 11 residues. Germline V gene data show CDR1 as SQVTM and CDR2 as ANQGSEA. The CDR3 DNA is TGCAGCGTTGAGGGGGCCACTGAAGCTTTCTTT. It is translated as CSVEGATEAFF.

This chain uses TRBV11-2 with TRBJ1-2, with 9 nucleotides matching TRBD1. Germline assignment: CDR1 SGHAT and CDR2 FQNNGV. This CDR3 region has 16 residues. V lost 5 bases and J lost 6; bases outside the gene matches: 13. The CDR3, as DNA: TGTGCCAGCAGCCCGGGACAGGGAAGCTATTGGAATGGCTACACCTTC. This gives the protein CASSPGQGSYWNGYTF.

The rearrangement uses TRBV12-3 or TRBV12-4 and TRBJ1-1, with D unresolved. The CDR3 contains 13 residues. V shed 3 bases and J shed 6 bases, with 11 bases lying between them. CDR3 loop: CASSFVGSSEAFF. The DNA for the CDR3 is TGTGCCAGCAGTTTCGTGGGGAGTTCTGAAGCTTTCTTT.

The rearrangement links TRBV5-1 to TRBJ1-4, with TRBD1 matching over 9 bases. CDR3 length: 16 amino acids. V was clipped by 4 bases and J by 8 bases; unmatched bases: 12. Germline V CDR1 and CDR2: SGHRS, YFSETQ. For the CDR3, the DNA is TGCGCCAGCAGCCCCGGACAGGGGTGGGATGGGGAAAAACTGTTTTTT. Translating it yields CASSPGQGWDGEKLFF.

The chain combines TRBV7-9 with TRBJ2-7; 9 bases match TRBD1. The CDR3 is 14 residues long. V dropped 5 bases and J dropped 7; count of bases not matched to a gene: 9. Germline V CDR1 and CDR2: SEHNR, FQNEAQ (reference sequence). CDR3 residues: CASSPRDRAWEQYF. The CDR3 nucleotides are TGTGCCAGCAGCCCCCGGGACAGGGCTTGGGAGCAGTACTTC.

This clone has more than one count but fewer than ten. CDR3 nucleotides: TGTGCCAGCAGCCGTGACCAGGTCGGGGAGCTGTTTTTT. Its translation: CASSRDQVGELFF. V usage is TRBV7-2 and J usage is TRBJ2-2, with no clear D. V gave up 5 bases and J gave up 7 bases, with 11 bases separating them. The length of the CDR3 is 13 residues. Germline V gene lookup returns CDR1 SGHTA and CDR2 FQGNSA.

The chain joins TRBV6-1 to TRBJ2-3; tentatively, D is TRBD2 (5 bases). This CDR3 is 16 amino acids long. With 2 bases removed from V and 1 base from J, the gap between germline ends came to 13 bases. Per germline, CDR1 MNHNS and CDR2 SASEGT. DNA for the CDR3: TGTGCCAGCAGTGAATTTGGGTGGGGAGGCACAGATACGCAGTATTTT. Amino acid sequence: CASSEFGWGGTDTQYF.

The rearrangement joins TRBV27 to TRBJ2-7, with 9 nucleotides matching TRBD1. CDR1 is MNHEY and CDR2 is SMNVEV in the germline V gene (reference sequence). Germline trimming cut 1 base from V and 13 bases from J; bases unmatched to any gene: 11. CDR3 length equals 14 residues. CDR3 nucleotide sequence: TGTGCCAGCAGTTTATGGGGACAGGGTCCTTTGCGATACTTC. It yields the protein CASSLWGQGPLRYF.

The gene calls are TRBV5-6 and TRBJ2-3; TRBD2 matches 8 bases. The CDR3 has 14 amino acids. V lost 4 bases to trimming and J lost 1 base; unmatched junction nucleotides: 2. Germline V CDR1 and CDR2: SGHDT, YYEEEE. The CDR3 DNA sequence: TGTGCCAGCAGCACCGGGGGGGGCACAGATACGCAGTATTTT. This gives the protein CASSTGGGTDTQYF. Full variable domain (outside the CDR3, taken from reference TRBV5-6 and TRBJ2-3): DAGVTQSPTHLIKTRGQQVTLRCSPKSGHDTVSWYQQALGQGPQFIFQYYEEEERQRGNFPDRFSGHQFPNYSSELNVNALLLGDSALYLCASSTGGGTDTQYFGPGTRLTVL.

V is TRBV28 and J is TRBJ1-2; 7 bases map to TRBD1. V lost 1 base to trimming and J lost 4 bases; unmatched junction nucleotides: 0. Looked up from germline, CDR1 is MDHEN and CDR2 is SYDVKM. CDR3 length: 13 amino acids. The CDR3 is CASSLSGGYGYTF. CDR3 in DNA: TGTGCCAGCAGTTTATCAGGGGGCTATGGCTACACCTTC.

The chain has TRBV11-2 and TRBJ2-1; the match to TRBD1 covers 9 bases. CDR1 is SGHAT and CDR2 is FQNNGV in the germline V gene. The ends lost 3 bases at V and 5 bases at J; junction bases unmatched: 11. The CDR3 has 17 amino acids. Here the CDR3 reads CASSFAPGQGGNNEQFF. The CDR3 DNA follows: TGTGCCAGCAGCTTTGCCCCGGGACAGGGAGGGAACAATGAGCAGTTCTTC.

The V gene is TRBV28, the J gene TRBJ1-2; D gene unclear. CDR1 is MDHEN, CDR2 SYDVKM, per germline. The CDR3 totals 12 residues. Trimming cost V 2 bases and J 4 bases, with 5 bases left between them. Written as DNA, the CDR3 is TGTGCCAGCAGTTTAACCGGCTATGGCTACACCTTC. Translating gives CASSLTGYGYTF.

The rearrangement links TRBV19 to TRBJ1-3, with D uncertain. Germline V lookup: CDR1 LNHDA, CDR2 SQIVND (reference sequence). V lost 2 bases, J lost 6 bases, and 20 bases lay in between. There are 17 residues in the CDR3. In nucleotides, the CDR3 is TGTGCCAGTAGTATACACTGGGCTCGAGGGTACCAAAACACCATATATTTT. It is translated as CASSIHWARGYQNTIYF.

This clone was detected only once. J is TRBJ1-3 and V is TRBV6-6; D may be TRBD1 (6 bases). The V and J ends lost 0 bases and 0 bases respectively, with 9 bases between them. The CDR3 totals 16 residues. Germline assignment: CDR1 MNHNY and CDR2 SVGAGI (reference sequence). CDR3 amino acids: CASSYSGGPSGNTIYF. Written as DNA, the CDR3 is TGTGCCAGCAGTTACTCGGGGGGGCCCTCTGGAAACACCATATATTTT.

This chain connects TRBV6-5 to TRBJ1-5; D is unclear. The CDR3 has 16 amino acids. Germline V gene lookup returns CDR1 MNHEY and CDR2 SVGAGI. Trimming pared 4 bases from V and 2 bases from J, leaving 15 bases between. The DNA for the CDR3 is TGTGCCAGCAGTTCGAGCCAGCTTGGAGGCAATCAGCCCCAGCATTTT. It translates to CASSSSQLGGNQPQHF.

The CDR3 spells CATSVTGGFQETQYF. The CDR3 nucleotides are TGTGCCACCAGTGTCACAGGGGGCTTCCAAGAGACCCAGTACTTC. V gene TRBV24-1 combines with J gene TRBJ2-5; 9 bases are shared with TRBD1. This CDR3 is built from 15 residues. Germline CDR1 reads KGHDR; CDR2 reads SFDVKD. Trimming at V came to 5 bases and at J to 1 base, leaving 4 bases not matched to a gene.

The V gene is TRBV5-8, the J gene TRBJ1-5, with a weak D call TRBD1 (5 bases). The germline V gene encodes CDR1 SGHTS and CDR2 YDEGEE. CDR3 size: 17 residues. Between the trimmed V and J ends, which lost 0 bases and 6 bases, there was a span of 19 bases. The CDR3, as DNA: TGTGCCAGCAGCTTGGAGGACATCCTCCCAGTCGGTCAGCCCCAGCATTTT. This codes for CASSLEDILPVGQPQHF.

This clone was seen once. This chain's CDR3 is CASSLGGQGLYEQYF. The CDR3 nucleotides read TGTGCCAGCAGCTTAGGGGGACAGGGGCTCTACGAGCAGTACTTC. V and J are TRBV11-2 and TRBJ2-7; 10 bases map to TRBD1. Trimming took 1 base from V and 3 from J; bases not matched to a gene: 3. The CDR3 spans 15 residues. Germline V gene data show CDR1 as SGHAT and CDR2 as FQNNGV.

The gene calls are TRBV29-1 and TRBJ1-2, with D possibly being TRBD1 (6 bases). This CDR3 spans 15 amino acids. V shed 6 bases and J shed 4 bases, with 21 bases lying between them. The germline V gene has CDR1 SQVTM and CDR2 ANQGSEA. The chain's CDR3 is CSVQLLRTAFYGYTF. The CDR3 DNA is TGCAGCGTCCAGCTGCTCCGGACAGCCTTCTATGGCTACACCTTC.

V gene TRBV7-6 combines with J gene TRBJ1-2; 7 bases agree with TRBD1. Germline assignment: CDR1 SGHVS and CDR2 FNYEAQ. V trimming: 5 bases; J trimming: 5 bases; junction bases outside the gene matches: 8. This CDR3 is built from 14 residues. The CDR3 nucleotides are TGTGCCAGCAGCCGAGACAGGGAAGGGTATGGCTACACCTTC. Amino acid sequence: CASSRDREGYGYTF. Using reference TRBV7-6 and TRBJ1-2 for the parts outside the CDR3, the full variable domain is GAGVSQSPRYKVTKRGQDVALRCDPISGHVSLYWYRQALGQGPEFLTYFNYEAQQDKSGLPNDRFSAERPEGSISTLTIQRTEQRDSAMYRCASSRDREGYGYTFGSGTRLTVV.

The chain is built from TRBV5-1 and TRBJ2-3, with TRBD1 identical over 8 bases. Germline CDR1 and CDR2: SGHRS and YFSETQ. The CDR3 consists of 16 residues. J lost 2 bases, V lost 3 bases, and 8 bases had no gene match. CDR3: CASSSVTGVHTDTQYF. CDR3 DNA: TGCGCCAGCAGCTCGGTGACAGGGGTCCACACAGATACGCAGTATTTT.